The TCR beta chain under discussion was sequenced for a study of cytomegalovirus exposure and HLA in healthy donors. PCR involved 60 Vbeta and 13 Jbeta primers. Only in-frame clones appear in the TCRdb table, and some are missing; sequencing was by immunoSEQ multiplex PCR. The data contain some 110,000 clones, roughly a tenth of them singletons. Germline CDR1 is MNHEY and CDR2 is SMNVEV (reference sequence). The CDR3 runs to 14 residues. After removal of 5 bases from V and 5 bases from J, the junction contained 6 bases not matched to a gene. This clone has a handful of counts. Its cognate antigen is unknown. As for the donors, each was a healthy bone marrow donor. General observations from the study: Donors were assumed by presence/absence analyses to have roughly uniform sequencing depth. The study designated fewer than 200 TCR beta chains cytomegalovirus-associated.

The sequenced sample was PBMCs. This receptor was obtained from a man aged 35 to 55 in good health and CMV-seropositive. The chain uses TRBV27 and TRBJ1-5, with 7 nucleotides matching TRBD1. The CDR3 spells CASSRQGGYQPQHF. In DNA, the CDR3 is TGTGCCAGCAGTCGACAGGGAGGCTATCAGCCCCAGCATTTT.